This TCR beta chain appears in the sequencing data of a study of T cell repertoires in cytomegalovirus infection. A single record per CDR3 protein comes from TCRdb applying MiXCR to the reads. The table lists 830,000 or so distinct CDR3 sequences, about 33% of them singletons, with under 15% in the top ten. This clonotype was seen at least ten times. Its target is unknown. This clonotype originated in a human donor in good health (CMV status not recorded). Some clones in this sample may be carry-over from other donors' samples. This sample comprised cultured CD8+ T cells from PBMCs, obtained from culture after CMV antigen stimulation.

CDR3 in DNA: TGTGCCAGCAGCTTAGAAGTCGGGTCAGATACGCAGTATTTT. Its translation is CASSLEVGSDTQYF. The chain joins TRBV7-6 to TRBJ2-3; D is undetermined. The germline gives CDR1 SGHVS, CDR2 FNYEAQ. Trimming removed 1 base from V and 4 bases from J, with 9 bases in between. This CDR3 comprises 14 residues.